The present entry profiles one T cell receptor beta chain with its context. Several immunoSEQ plates held equal portions of the genomic DNA taken from each subset. In replicate PCRs of unsorted PBMC, 250 to 350 ng DNA, 30,000 or so T cell genomes, was used. Per the study methods: Sequence data from immunoSEQ were junction-only and lacked quality scores; consequently, filtering differed. TCRdb's copy holds only in-frame clones and misses some; the assay was immunoSEQ multiplex PCR. That table gives V, J and clone size, and the DNA gave D and trimming. The sample shows about 490,000 clones, over 60% of them seen only once. This sample was included in a study of shared clonotypes between healthy human individuals. The CDR3 has 14 amino acids. The ends were cut back, 2 bases at V and 3 bases at J, with 8 bases in the middle. In germline, CDR1 is SGHRS, CDR2 YFSETQ.

The genes are TRBV5-1 and TRBJ2-2; D gene unclear. The sequence was obtained from a middle-aged woman in good health. Some clones in this sample may be carry-over from other donors' samples. Sequences were obtained from PBMCs. CDR3 coding DNA: TGCGCCAGCAGCTTCTTAGTTTACACCGGGGAGCTGTTTTTT. It specifies CASSFLVYTGELFF.